The next 8 T cell receptor beta chains were all read from a single sample in a study of OX40 agonist ivuxolimab in advanced cancers. Sequenced by immunoSEQ multiplex PCR; TCRdb stores in-frame clones only, minus some. The sample yields roughly 89,000 clones, 85% to 90% seen once. The sample consisted of CD4+ or CD8+ T cells sorted from blood, taken in a trial of the OX40 agonist ivuxolimab. The receptor set was obtained from an adult with an advanced solid tumor such as melanoma, head and neck, liver or kidney cancer.

This rearrangement joins TRBV13 to TRBJ2-7; D gene ambiguous. V was pared by 3 bases and J by 3 bases, with 12 bases between. The germline CDR1 and CDR2 sequences are PRHDT and FYEKMQ (reference sequence). There are 14 residues in the CDR3. The chain's CDR3 is CASSLQGPLYEQYF. CDR3 sequence (DNA): TGTGCCAGCAGCTTGCAAGGTCCTCTCTACGAGCAGTACTTC.

This chain links TRBV6-6 with TRBJ2-4; tentatively, D is TRBD1 (5 bases). The V end was cut by 0 bases, the J end by 5 bases, with 11 bases between. The CDR3 has 15 residues. The germline gives CDR1 MNHNY, CDR2 SVGAGI (reference sequence). The chain's CDR3 is CASSYSPDRENIQYF. The CDR3 DNA is TGTGCCAGCAGTTACTCTCCTGACAGAGAAAACATTCAGTACTTC.

V and J are TRBV7-9 and TRBJ1-5; D ambiguous. The CDR3 has 14 amino acids. The V end lost 2 bases, the J end lost 3 bases, and 8 bases lay between the germline ends. Germline V gives CDR1 SEHNR, CDR2 FQNEAQ (reference sequence). The CDR3 spells CASSLSLANQPQHF. For the CDR3, the DNA is TGTGCCAGCAGCTTATCGTTGGCCAATCAGCCCCAGCATTTT.

J is TRBJ2-3 and V is TRBV7-2, with 11 bases that match TRBD2. The CDR3 runs to 15 residues. Germline V gene data show CDR1 as SGHTA and CDR2 as FQGNSA. The V segment lost 2 bases and the J segment 9 bases; nucleotides outside the gene matches: 7. The DNA for the CDR3 is TGTGCCAGCAGCTTATGGGTGACTAGCGGGGAAACGCAGTATTTT. As protein: CASSLWVTSGETQYF.

CDR3 nucleotides: TGCGCCAGCCTTAGCCGGGACAGGGAGAATGAGCAGTTCTTC. This codes for CASLSRDRENEQFF. V gene TRBV23-1 combines with J gene TRBJ2-1; 9 bases agree with TRBD1. TRBV23-1 is an ORF; its function is uncertain. This CDR3 spans 14 amino acids. The ends lost 8 bases at V and 7 bases at J; junction bases unmatched: 9.

The chain has TRBV5-1 and TRBJ2-1, with 11 bases that match TRBD2. CDR3 length: 17 residues. From germline, CDR1 is SGHRS and CDR2 YFSETQ. With 4 bases clipped from V and 2 bases from J, the junction kept 8 bases outside the gene matches. The CDR3 DNA reads as TGCGCCAGCAGCGTGACTAGCGGGATTGCCCCCTACAATGAGCAGTTCTTC. Translation: CASSVTSGIAPYNEQFF.

This chain uses TRBV5-5 with TRBJ2-1, with D possibly being TRBD1 (5 bases). The CDR3 extends over 16 amino acids. CDR1 and CDR2 from the germline V gene are SGHKS and YYEKEE (reference sequence). Trimming removed 0 bases from V and 6 bases from J, with 16 bases in between. The chain's CDR3 is CASSLVSTEISNEQFF. CDR3 sequence (DNA): TGTGCCAGCAGCTTGGTGTCGACAGAGATTAGCAATGAGCAGTTCTTC. Based on the CDR3 plus reference TRBV5-5 and TRBJ2-1, the full variable domain is DAGVTQSPTHLIKTRGQQVTLRCSPISGHKSVSWYQQVLGQGPQFIFQYYEKEERGRGNFPDRFSARQFPNYSSELNVNALLLGDSALYLCASSLVSTEISNEQFFGPGTRLTVL.

J is TRBJ2-1 and V is TRBV18, with a weak D call TRBD1 (6 bases). Between the trimmed V and J ends, which lost 4 bases and 3 bases, there was a span of 16 bases. The length of the CDR3 is 16 residues. Per the germline V gene, CDR1 is KGHSH and CDR2 is LQKENI. The CDR3 nucleotides read TGTGCCAGCTCACAAACCGGGCTAGGGGGCTACAATGAGCAGTTCTTC. The encoded protein is CASSQTGLGGYNEQFF.